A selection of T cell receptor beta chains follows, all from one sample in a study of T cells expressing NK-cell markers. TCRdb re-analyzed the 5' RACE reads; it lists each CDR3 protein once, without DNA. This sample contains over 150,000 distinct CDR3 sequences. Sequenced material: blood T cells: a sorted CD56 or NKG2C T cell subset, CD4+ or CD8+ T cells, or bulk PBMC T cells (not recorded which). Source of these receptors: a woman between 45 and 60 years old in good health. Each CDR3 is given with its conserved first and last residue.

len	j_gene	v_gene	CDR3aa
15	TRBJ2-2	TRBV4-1	CASSRLAGDGGELFF
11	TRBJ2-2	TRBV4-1	CASSGNGELFF
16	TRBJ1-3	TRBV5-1	CASSLGPNEQGNTIYF
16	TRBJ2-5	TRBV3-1	CASSQVGGVSGETQYF
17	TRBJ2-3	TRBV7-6	CASSPLASAGGPNTQYF
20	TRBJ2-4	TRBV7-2	CASSLAPGQGKSIAKNIQYF
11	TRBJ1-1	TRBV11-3	CASSFYPEAFF
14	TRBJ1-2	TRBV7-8	CASSLPGQNYGYTF
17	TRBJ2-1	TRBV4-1	CASSLLAGGSSYNEQFF
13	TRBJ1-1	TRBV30	CAWAGQIGTEAFF
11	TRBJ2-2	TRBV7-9	CASLGSRELFF
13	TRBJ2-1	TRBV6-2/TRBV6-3	CASSYGGVGEQFF
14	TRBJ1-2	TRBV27	CASSLYRANYGYTF
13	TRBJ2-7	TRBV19	CASSPGGAYEQYF
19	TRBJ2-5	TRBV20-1	CSARDPRLAGGVGQETQYF
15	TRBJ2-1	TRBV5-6	CASTSGSGPYNEQFF
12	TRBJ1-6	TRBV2	CASVKGISPLHF
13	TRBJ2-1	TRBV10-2	CASSESLYNEQFF
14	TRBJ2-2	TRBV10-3	CASHGVANTGELFF
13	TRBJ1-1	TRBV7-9	CASSSPSGVEAFF
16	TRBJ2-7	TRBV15	CATSRSGTGFPLEQYF
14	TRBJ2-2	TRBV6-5	CASGQGASFRELFF
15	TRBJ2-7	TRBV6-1	CASRGVAAPHYEQYF